The rows below give T cell receptor beta chains drawn from one sample of a study of T cells in Graves' hyperthyroidism and ophthalmopathy. TCRdb fed the multiplex PCR reads into MiXCR, producing one record per CDR3 protein. This table has a few hundred thousand distinct CDR3 sequences, about half appearing once. Sample: peripheral blood or thyroid tissue (not recorded which). These receptors all come from a woman under 30 with Graves' hyperthyroidism. Each CDR3 is given with its conserved first and last residue. Each record gives: clone size, CDR3 length, J gene, V gene, D gene, CDR3 DNA, CDR3 protein. The D gene is left open where the match is weak. Only part of the rows carry a size: once, few, many, or a class if the clone is expanded.

many | 14 | TRBJ2-6 | TRBV7-3 | . | TGTGCCAGCAGCTTAATCGGTGGGGCCAACGTCCTGACTTTC | CASSLIGGANVLTF
many | 12 | TRBJ2-7 | TRBV2 | TRBD1 | TGTGCCAGCAGGACAGGGGGCTACGAGCAGTACTTC | CASRTGGYEQYF
. | 14 | TRBJ2-7 | TRBV20-1 | . | TGCAGTGCTCCCGAGGCGGGAAGAGCCTACGAGCAGTACTTC | CSAPEAGRAYEQYF
. | 12 | TRBJ1-5 | TRBV29-1 | . | TGCAGCGTATCTCGGGGGTCCGTCTCCGAGCATTTT | CSVSRGSVSEHF
. | 16 | TRBJ2-7 | TRBV24-1 | . | TGTGCCACCAAGGATGCCTTGGGCCGTCAGAGCTCCGAGCAGTACTTC | CATKDALGRQSSEQYF
many | 13 | TRBJ2-7 | TRBV6-1 | . | TGTGCCAGCAGTGAACTTGGTTCCTACGAGCAGTACTTC | CASSELGSYEQYF
once | 15 | TRBJ2-5 | TRBV5-5 | . | TGCGCCAGCAGCCAAGGCGAGGGCGGCCAAGAGACCCAGTACTTC | CASSQGEGGQETQYF
many | 13 | TRBJ1-1 | TRBV29-1 | . | TGCAGCGTTGAGAGAATCATGAACACTGAAGCTTTCTTT | CSVERIMNTEAFF
once | 16 | TRBJ2-2 | TRBV14 | . | TGTGCCAGCTCACCACGCGACACCGTTCGGTCCGGGGAGCTGTTTTTT | CASSPRDTVRSGELFF
. | 17 | TRBJ1-6 | TRBV10-3 | . | TGTGCCATCAGTGGGAACAACAATGAGCAGTTTAATTCACCCCTCCACTTT | CAISGNNNEQFNSPLHF
. | 15 | TRBJ2-2 | TRBV7-3 | . | TGTGCCAGCAGCTTGAGCAATTCGGGCACCGGGGAGCTGTTTTTT | CASSLSNSGTGELFF
many | 15 | TRBJ2-7 | TRBV5-1 | . | TGCGCCAGCAGCGTGGGGGGCTCAGGGACCTACGAGCAGTACTTC | CASSVGGSGTYEQYF
. | 13 | TRBJ2-7 | TRBV29-1 | TRBD1 | TGCAGTGTTGGGACAGGGGGCTTCTACGAGCAGTACTTC | CSVGTGGFYEQYF
. | 11 | TRBJ1-1 | TRBV29-1 | . | TGCAGCAGCCGGGGGAACACTGAAGCTTTCTTT | CSSRGNTEAFF
. | 15 | TRBJ2-2 | TRBV7-9 | . | TGTGCCAGCAGCCCGGGACACGCGAACACCGGGGAGCTGTTTTTT | CASSPGHANTGELFF
many | 14 | TRBJ2-6 | TRBV19 | . | TGTGCCAGTATAGGAGGGTCCGGGGCCAACGTCCTGACTTTC | CASIGGSGANVLTF
many | 15 | TRBJ2-7 | TRBV6-1 | TRBD2 | TGTGCCAGCAGACAGACTAGCGGGTCGACCTACGAGCAGTACTTC | CASRQTSGSTYEQYF
. | 12 | TRBJ2-7 | TRBV2 | . | TGTGCCTCCTACAGGGATCGGTACGAGCAGTACTTC | CASYRDRYEQYF
many | 14 | TRBJ2-3 | TRBV15 | . | TGTGCCACCAGCAGACTAAATTGGGTAGATACGCAGTATTTT | CATSRLNWVDTQYF
. | 15 | TRBJ1-2 | TRBV9 | TRBD1 | TGTGCCAGCAGCGGGGACAGCAGCATGAACTATGGCTACACCTTC | CASSGDSSMNYGYTF
. | 14 | TRBJ2-1 | TRBV11-2 | . | TGTGCCAGCAGCTTAGACGGGAACTACAATGAGCAGTTCTTC | CASSLDGNYNEQFF
. | 15 | TRBJ1-2 | TRBV18 | . | TGTGCCAGCTCATTTACCGGGACAACAGAGACTGGCTACACCTTC | CASSFTGTTETGYTF
. | 18 | TRBJ1-2 | TRBV29-1 | TRBD1 | TGTGCCTGGAGTGTACGGGTGGACAGGGGGACTGTAACCTATGGCTACACCTTC | CAWSVRVDRGTVTYGYTF
. | 9 | TRBJ2-5 | TRBV10-3 | . | TGTGCCATCAGTGATTCCCAGTACTTC | CAISDSQYF